The rows below give T cell receptor beta chains drawn from one sample of a study of cytomegalovirus exposure and HLA in healthy donors. The protocol was immunoSEQ multiplex PCR, while the TCRdb copy is restricted to in-frame clones and leaves out a portion. The repertoire includes 150,000 to 200,000 clones, around 84% of them detected once, and less than 2.5% sits in the top ten. The sample consisted of PBMCs. The receptors derive from a young man in good health and CMV-seropositive. Each CDR3 is given with its conserved first and last residue.

j_gene: TRBJ2-3
v_gene: TRBV4-1
CDR3aa: CASSQGPGGASDTQYF

j_gene: TRBJ1-1
v_gene: TRBV5-8
CDR3aa: CASSLVASFTEAFF

j_gene: TRBJ1-6
v_gene: TRBV27
CDR3aa: CASRGQDNSPLHF

j_gene: TRBJ2-1
v_gene: TRBV11-3
CDR3aa: CASSLDAGGFNEQFF

j_gene: TRBJ2-3
v_gene: TRBV4-2
CDR3aa: CASSQAGTSGARSTDTQYF

j_gene: TRBJ1-6
v_gene: TRBV6-1
CDR3aa: CASSEWEENNSPLHF

j_gene: TRBJ1-6
v_gene: TRBV4-3
CDR3aa: CASSQAYQIRQGINSPLHF

j_gene: TRBJ2-3
v_gene: TRBV2
CDR3aa: CASRADRWDTQYF

j_gene: TRBJ2-2
v_gene: TRBV7-2
CDR3aa: CASSLAPNSVGELFF

j_gene: TRBJ1-6
v_gene: TRBV5-5
CDR3aa: CASTVGGSTGNSPLHF

j_gene: TRBJ2-5
v_gene: TRBV5-4
CDR3aa: CASSPGQGKETQYF

j_gene: TRBJ1-2
v_gene: TRBV9
CDR3aa: CASGGGDGYTF

j_gene: TRBJ1-2
v_gene: TRBV2
CDR3aa: CASRPPRTVGYTF

j_gene: TRBJ1-6
v_gene: TRBV14
CDR3aa: CASSQEGTGVRSPLHF

j_gene: TRBJ2-7
v_gene: TRBV5-1
CDR3aa: CASKADSSYEQYF

j_gene: TRBJ1-2
v_gene: TRBV5-6
CDR3aa: CASSLSGAPNYGYTF

j_gene: TRBJ2-2
v_gene: TRBV4-2
CDR3aa: CASSPEVPHLVGRELFF

j_gene: TRBJ2-3
v_gene: TRBV5-4
CDR3aa: CASSLRLAGGVDTQYF

j_gene: TRBJ2-7
v_gene: TRBV19
CDR3aa: CASSKGTGGYEQYF

j_gene: TRBJ2-7
v_gene: TRBV7-6
CDR3aa: CASSPRDRDPNEQYF

j_gene: TRBJ1-1
v_gene: TRBV11-2
CDR3aa: CASSLPPGQQAFF

j_gene: TRBJ2-2
v_gene: TRBV29-1
CDR3aa: CSVPSRTNTGELFF

j_gene: TRBJ1-6
v_gene: TRBV9
CDR3aa: CASSVVTPGGNSPLHF

j_gene: TRBJ2-7
v_gene: TRBV6-5
CDR3aa: CATKEGSEQYF

j_gene: TRBJ2-4
v_gene: TRBV4-1
CDR3aa: CASSQEAGGGKNSQYF

j_gene: TRBJ2-1
v_gene: TRBV6-1
CDR3aa: CASSEADQGSYNEQFF

j_gene: TRBJ2-3
v_gene: TRBV7-6
CDR3aa: CASSLAGLRTDTQYF

j_gene: TRBJ1-1
v_gene: TRBV29-1
CDR3aa: CSVVPRQNTEAFF

j_gene: TRBJ1-1
v_gene: TRBV5-1
CDR3aa: CASSGGQQGAEAFF

j_gene: TRBJ1-2
v_gene: TRBV6-6
CDR3aa: CASSYDGGSYYGYTF

j_gene: TRBJ2-7
v_gene: TRBV5-6
CDR3aa: CASSRRTGSYEQYF

j_gene: TRBJ1-1
v_gene: TRBV7-2
CDR3aa: CASSTDRVTEAFF

j_gene: TRBJ2-6
v_gene: TRBV9
CDR3aa: CASSHSGPLGSGANVLTF

j_gene: TRBJ2-3
v_gene: TRBV5-1
CDR3aa: CASSLGADTQYF

j_gene: TRBJ2-2
v_gene: TRBV6-1
CDR3aa: CASSEGGLAGRIGELFF

j_gene: TRBJ2-3
v_gene: TRBV4-2
CDR3aa: CASSQGGGLAGVTDTQYF

j_gene: TRBJ2-1
v_gene: TRBV2
CDR3aa: CASTAGQGFWEQFF

j_gene: TRBJ2-2
v_gene: TRBV9
CDR3aa: CASSVQSVANTGELFF

j_gene: TRBJ1-1
v_gene: TRBV15
CDR3aa: CATSRGGVKDRDTEAFF

j_gene: TRBJ1-2
v_gene: TRBV10-2
CDR3aa: CASSESTPIDYGYTF

j_gene: TRBJ2-7
v_gene: TRBV19
CDR3aa: CASSAGIKQYF